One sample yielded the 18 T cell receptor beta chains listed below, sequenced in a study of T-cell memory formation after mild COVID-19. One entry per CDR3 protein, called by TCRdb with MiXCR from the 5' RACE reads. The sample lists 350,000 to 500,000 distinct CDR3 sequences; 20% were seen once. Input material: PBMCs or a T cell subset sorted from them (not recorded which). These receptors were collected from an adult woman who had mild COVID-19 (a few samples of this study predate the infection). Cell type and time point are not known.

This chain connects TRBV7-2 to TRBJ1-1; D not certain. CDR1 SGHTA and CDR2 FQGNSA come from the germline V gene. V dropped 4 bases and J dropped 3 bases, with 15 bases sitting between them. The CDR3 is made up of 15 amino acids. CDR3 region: CASSSGLFRYTEAFF. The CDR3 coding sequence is TGTGCCAGCAGCTCCGGGCTTTTCCGATACACTGAAGCTTTCTTT.

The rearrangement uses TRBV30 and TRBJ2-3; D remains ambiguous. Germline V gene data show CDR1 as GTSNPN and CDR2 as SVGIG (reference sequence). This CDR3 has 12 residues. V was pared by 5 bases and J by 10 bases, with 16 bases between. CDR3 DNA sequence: TGTGCCTGGGCCTTGGACGACGGGTCGCAGTATTTT. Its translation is CAWALDDGSQYF.

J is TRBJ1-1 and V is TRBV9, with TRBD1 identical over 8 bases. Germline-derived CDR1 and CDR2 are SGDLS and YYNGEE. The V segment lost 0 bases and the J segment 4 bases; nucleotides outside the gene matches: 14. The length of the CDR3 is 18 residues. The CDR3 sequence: CASSVDPGQGWESTEAFF. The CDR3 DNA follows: TGTGCCAGCAGCGTAGATCCCGGACAGGGATGGGAGAGCACTGAAGCTTTCTTT.

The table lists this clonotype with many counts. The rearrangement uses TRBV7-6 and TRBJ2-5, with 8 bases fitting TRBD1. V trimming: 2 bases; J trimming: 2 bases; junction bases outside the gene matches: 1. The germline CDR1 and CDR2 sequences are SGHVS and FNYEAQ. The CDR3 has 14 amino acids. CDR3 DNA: TGTGCCAGCAGCTTACAGGGGGCACAAGAGACCCAGTACTTC. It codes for CASSLQGAQETQYF.

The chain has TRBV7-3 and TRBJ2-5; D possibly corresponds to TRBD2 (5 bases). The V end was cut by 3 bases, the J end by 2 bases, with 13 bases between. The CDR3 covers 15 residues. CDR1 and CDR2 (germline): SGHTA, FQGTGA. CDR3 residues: CASSFYGIPQETQYF. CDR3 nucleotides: TGTGCCAGCAGCTTTTACGGGATTCCGCAAGAGACCCAGTACTTC.

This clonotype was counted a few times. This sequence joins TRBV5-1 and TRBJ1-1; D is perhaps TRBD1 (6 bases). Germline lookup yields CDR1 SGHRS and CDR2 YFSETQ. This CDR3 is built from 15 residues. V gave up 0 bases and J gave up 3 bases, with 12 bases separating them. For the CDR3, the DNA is TGCGCCAGCAGCTTGGCACAGGGTCGTCACACTGAAGCTTTCTTT. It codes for CASSLAQGRHTEAFF.

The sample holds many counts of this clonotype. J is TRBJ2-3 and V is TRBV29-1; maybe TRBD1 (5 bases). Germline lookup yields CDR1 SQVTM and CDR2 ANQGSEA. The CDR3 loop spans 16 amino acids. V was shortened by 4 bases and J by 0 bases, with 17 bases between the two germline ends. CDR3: CSVVLLGDLSTDTQYF. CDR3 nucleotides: TGCAGCGTTGTTCTCCTAGGGGATTTGAGCACAGATACGCAGTATTTT.

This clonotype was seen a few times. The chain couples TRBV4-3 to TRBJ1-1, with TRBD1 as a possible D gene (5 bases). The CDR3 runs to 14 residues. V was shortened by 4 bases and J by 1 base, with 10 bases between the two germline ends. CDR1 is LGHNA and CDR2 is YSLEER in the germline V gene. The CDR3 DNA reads TGCGCCAGCAGCCCAGGGAGGGGGAACACTGAAGCTTTCTTT. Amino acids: CASSPGRGNTEAFF.

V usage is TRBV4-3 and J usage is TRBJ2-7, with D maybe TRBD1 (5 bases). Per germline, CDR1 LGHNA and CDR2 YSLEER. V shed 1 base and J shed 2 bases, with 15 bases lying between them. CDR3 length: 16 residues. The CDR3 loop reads CASSQVTDLDTYEQYF. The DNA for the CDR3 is TGCGCCAGCAGCCAAGTCACTGACTTGGACACCTACGAGCAGTACTTC.

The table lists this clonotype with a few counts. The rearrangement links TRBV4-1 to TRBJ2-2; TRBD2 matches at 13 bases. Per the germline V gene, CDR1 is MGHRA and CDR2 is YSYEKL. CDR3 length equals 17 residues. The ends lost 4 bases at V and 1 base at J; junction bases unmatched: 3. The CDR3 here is CASSPGLAGRNTGELFF. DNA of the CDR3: TGCGCCAGCAGCCCGGGACTAGCGGGGAGGAACACCGGGGAGCTGTTTTTT.

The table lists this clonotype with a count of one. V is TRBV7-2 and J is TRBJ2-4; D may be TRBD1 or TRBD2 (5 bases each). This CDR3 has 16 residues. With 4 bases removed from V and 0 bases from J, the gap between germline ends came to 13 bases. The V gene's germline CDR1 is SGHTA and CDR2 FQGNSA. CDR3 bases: TGTGCCAGCAGCTCCGAGGGGCGGCTAGCCAAAAACATTCAGTACTTC. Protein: CASSSEGRLAKNIQYF.

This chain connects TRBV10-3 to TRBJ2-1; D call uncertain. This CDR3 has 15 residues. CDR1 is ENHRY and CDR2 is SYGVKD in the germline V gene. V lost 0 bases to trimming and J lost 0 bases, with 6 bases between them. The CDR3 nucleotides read TGTGCCATCAGTGAGTCCGGGTTCTCCTACAATGAGCAGTTCTTC. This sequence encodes CAISESGFSYNEQFF.

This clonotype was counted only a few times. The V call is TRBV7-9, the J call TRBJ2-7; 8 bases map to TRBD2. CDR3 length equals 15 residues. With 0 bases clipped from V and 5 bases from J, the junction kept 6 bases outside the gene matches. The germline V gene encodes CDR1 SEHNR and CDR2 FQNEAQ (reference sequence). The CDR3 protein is CASSLASGIFHEQYF. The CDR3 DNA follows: TGTGCCAGCAGCTTAGCTAGCGGGATTTTCCACGAGCAGTACTTC.

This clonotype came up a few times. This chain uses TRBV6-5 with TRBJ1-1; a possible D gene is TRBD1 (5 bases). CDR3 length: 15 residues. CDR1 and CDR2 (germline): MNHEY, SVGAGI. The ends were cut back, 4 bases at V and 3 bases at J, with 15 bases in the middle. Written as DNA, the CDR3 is TGTGCCAGCAGTTCTCTCAGGGTGGAGGACACTGAAGCTTTCTTT. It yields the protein CASSSLRVEDTEAFF.

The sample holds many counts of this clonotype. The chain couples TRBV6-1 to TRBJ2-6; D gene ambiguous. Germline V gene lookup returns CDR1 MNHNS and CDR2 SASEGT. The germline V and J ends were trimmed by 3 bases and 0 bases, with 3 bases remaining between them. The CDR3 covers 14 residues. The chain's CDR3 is CASSDNSGANVLTF. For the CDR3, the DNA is TGTGCCAGCAGTGACAACTCTGGGGCCAACGTCCTGACTTTC.

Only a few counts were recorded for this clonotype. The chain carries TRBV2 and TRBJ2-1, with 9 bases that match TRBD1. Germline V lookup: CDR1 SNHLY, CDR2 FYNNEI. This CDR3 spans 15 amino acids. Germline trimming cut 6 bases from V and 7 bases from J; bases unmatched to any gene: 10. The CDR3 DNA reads TGTGCCAGCAGAACAGTCCGGGACAGGGCTAATGAGCAGTTCTTC. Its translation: CASRTVRDRANEQFF.

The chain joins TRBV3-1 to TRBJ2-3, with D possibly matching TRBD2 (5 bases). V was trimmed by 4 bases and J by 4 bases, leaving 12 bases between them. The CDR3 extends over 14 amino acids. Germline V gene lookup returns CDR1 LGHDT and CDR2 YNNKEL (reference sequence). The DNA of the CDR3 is TGTGCCAGCAGCCGGACTCCGCGACCAGATACGCAGTATTTT. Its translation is CASSRTPRPDTQYF.

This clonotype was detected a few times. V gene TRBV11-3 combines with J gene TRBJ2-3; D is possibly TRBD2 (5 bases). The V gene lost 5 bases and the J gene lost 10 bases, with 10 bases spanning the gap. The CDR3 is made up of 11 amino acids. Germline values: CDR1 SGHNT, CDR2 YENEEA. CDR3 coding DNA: TGTGCCAGCAGCGGGAGTTGGGCGCAGTATTTT. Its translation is CASSGSWAQYF.